A selection of T cell receptor beta chains follows, all from one sample in a study of early T cells in non-severe SARS-CoV-2 infection. TCRdb passed the 5' RACE reads through MiXCR, listing each CDR3 protein once. The data show roughly 24,000 distinct CDR3 sequences, 3.5% to 5% seen once. The specimen sequenced was whole blood. The receptor set was obtained from an adult who was a healthcare worker with PCR-confirmed SARS-CoV-2 infection or an uninfected control (not recorded which). Each CDR3 is given with its conserved first and last residue. D genes are given only for firm matches. The size field is filled for only some rows; it gives once, few, many or a size class.

J gene	V gene	clone size	D gene	CDR3 DNA	CDR3 protein
TRBJ1-1	TRBV12-3/TRBV12-4	few	-	TGTGCCAGCAGTGGCCTTGAGGGGACGATAGCTTTCTTT	CASSGLEGTIAFF
TRBJ2-7	TRBV6-6	many	-	TGTGCCAGCAGCAGGGACACCGCCTACGAGCAGTACTTC	CASSRDTAYEQYF
TRBJ1-5	TRBV4-3	many	-	TGCGCCAGCAGCCAAGGTCCGGATCAGCCCCAGCATTTT	CASSQGPDQPQHF
TRBJ2-3	TRBV20-1	medium-sized	-	TGCAGTGCTAGAGATCCAAACTTCTTGCAAGGGGTCACAGATACGCAGTATTTT	CSARDPNFLQGVTDTQYF
TRBJ2-7	TRBV20-1	many	-	TGCAGTGCTAGCAGGGAGTCCTACGAGCAGTACTTC	CSASRESYEQYF
TRBJ2-7	TRBV7-2	many	TRBD1	TGTGCCAGCAGTTTAGACAGGGGACCCTACGAGCAGTACTTC	CASSLDRGPYEQYF
TRBJ2-7	TRBV13	few	-	TGTACCAGCAGCACCCGCGGACAGTTATCCTACGAGCAGTACTTC	CTSSTRGQLSYEQYF
TRBJ2-2	TRBV20-1	many	-	TGCAGTGCTGCGGCCGGGGAGAACACCGGGGAGCTGTTTTTT	CSAAAGENTGELFF
TRBJ1-4	TRBV4-2	many	-	TGTGCCAGCAGTCAACATACCAGGGAAACTAATGAAAAACTGTTTTTT	CASSQHTRETNEKLFF
TRBJ2-7	TRBV28	-	-	TGTGCCAGCAGTTCTGTCAGGCCCCGTGGCTCCTACGAGCAGTACTTC	CASSSVRPRGSYEQYF
TRBJ2-3	TRBV7-2	many	-	TGTGCCAGCAGCTTGGGGGGATTTAGCACAGATACGCAGTATTTT	CASSLGGFSTDTQYF